The table lists the clone carrying this T cell receptor (beta chain) with many counts. The antigen is unknown. The entry originates in a study of T cell repertoires in cytomegalovirus infection. Overall study: Indications came from public TCR beta signatures; they pointed to CMV infection and to a matching HLA type. Study outcomes and limitations: Cumulative public TCR beta family frequency identified carriers of CMV plus the relevant HLA. Clonotype analysis showed dominance of the ex vivo response by HLA-C-restricted CMV-specific TCR beta clonotypes.

Germline trimming cut 5 bases from V and 8 bases from J; bases unmatched to any gene: 13. This CDR3 region has 17 residues. CDR1 SGHTA and CDR2 FQGNSA come from the germline V gene. TCRdb re-called the reads with MiXCR, one entry per CDR3 protein. The sample includes 310,000 or so distinct CDR3 sequences, more than 20% of them seen just once. Sequencing input: PBMCs. The chain links TRBV7-2 to TRBJ1-6, with 9 bases lining up with TRBD1. This clonotype was obtained from a human donor in good health (CMV status not recorded). Some clones in this sample may be carry-over from other donors' samples. DNA for the CDR3: TGTGCCAGCAGCGCCGGACCACAGGGGGCCGGGCATTCACCCCTCCACTTT. Its translation is CASSAGPQGAGHSPLHF.